Listed below are T cell receptor beta chains from one sample, sequenced in a study of cytomegalovirus exposure and HLA in healthy donors. Assay used: immunoSEQ multiplex PCR; TCRdb lists only in-frame clones, some missing. Of more than 50,000 clones listed, 65% to 90% are singletons. The sample was PBMCs. These receptors all stem from a female donor in good health and CMV-seronegative. CDR3s include the opening cysteine and the closing phenylalanine or tryptophan. A D gene is named only where the DNA matches it firmly. Size tells how often a clone was seen (once, few, many) or the class of an expanded clone, and some rows leave it out.

TRBD2,TRBV7-2,TRBJ2-7,few,TGTGCCAGCAGCACCGTAGCGGGAGTATACGAGCAGTACTTC,CASSTVAGVYEQYF
.,TRBV19,TRBJ2-7,few,TGTGCCAGTAGTATAGCGGGAGCGTACGAGCAGTACTTC,CASSIAGAYEQYF
.,TRBV5-6,TRBJ2-7,.,TGTGCCAGCAGCACCCGACAGGTTATCCTACGAGAGCAGTACTTC,CASSTRQVILREQYF
.,TRBV6-6,TRBJ2-7,.,TGTGCCAGCAGTTACTCGGCCGAGCAGTACTTC,CASSYSAEQYF
.,TRBV27,TRBJ2-2,.,TGTGCCAGCAGTCGCGGAGCCTACGGCGGGGAGCTGTTTTTT,CASSRGAYGGELFF
.,TRBV7-2,TRBJ2-5,once,TGTGCCAGCAGCTTTCCCTCCCAAGAGACCCAGTACTTC,CASSFPSQETQYF
.,TRBV4-1,TRBJ2-1,.,TGCGCCAGCAGCCAAGATGCGCTACTCAATGAGCAGTTCTTC,CASSQDALLNEQFF
.,TRBV18,TRBJ1-5,.,TGTGCCAGCTCAGCCGGGGACTTCAATCAGCCCCAGCATTTT,CASSAGDFNQPQHF
.,TRBV5-1,TRBJ2-5,.,TGCGCCAGCAGCTTGGTCACCCCCCAGGAGACCCAGTACTTC,CASSLVTPQETQYF
.,TRBV5-5,TRBJ1-1,.,TGTGCCAGCAGCTTGAGGGGCTTGAACACTGAAGCTTTCTTT,CASSLRGLNTEAFF
TRBD2,TRBV28,TRBJ2-1,.,TGTGCCAGCAGTTCCCCGGAAGCGGGACGGGGGAATGAGCAGTTCTTC,CASSSPEAGRGNEQFF
.,TRBV28,TRBJ2-7,.,TGTGCCAGCATGAGGACGGGCCTTAGCGTGCAGTACTTC,CASMRTGLSVQYF
TRBD2,TRBV10-1,TRBJ2-7,.,TGCGCCAGCAGTGAGCGACTAGCGGGACGCGGGAGGGGGGAGCAGTACTTC,CASSERLAGRGRGEQYF
.,TRBV5-1,TRBJ1-1,.,TGCGCCAGCAGCGGAGGCTTCGAGGGGAGGCTTAACACTGAAGCTTTCTTT,CASSGGFEGRLNTEAFF
TRBD1,TRBV15,TRBJ2-3,.,TGTGCCACCAGCAGAGAGGACAGGGAGGCCACAGATACGCAGTATTTT,CATSREDREATDTQYF
TRBD2,TRBV7-2,TRBJ2-7,.,TGTGCCAGCAGCTTAGAGAGCGGGAGGGCGCGGGAGCAGTACTTC,CASSLESGRAREQYF
.,TRBV7-2,TRBJ1-6,.,TGTGCCAGCAGCTTAAATACAGGGTATTCACCCCTCCACTTT,CASSLNTGYSPLHF
.,TRBV29-1,TRBJ1-2,.,TGCAGCGTCCCGGGACAACCTAACTATGGCTACACCTTC,CSVPGQPNYGYTF
.,TRBV10-3,TRBJ1-4,.,TGTGCCATCAGTGAGTCCGGGGTTGAAAAACTGTTTTTT,CAISESGVEKLFF
TRBD1,TRBV5-4,TRBJ2-7,.,TGTGCCAGCAGCTTGGGGGACAGGTCCTACGAGCAGTACTTC,CASSLGDRSYEQYF
.,TRBV28,TRBJ2-6,.,TGTGCCAGCAGCCTCAGGGGCTCTGGGGCCAACGTCCTGACTTTC,CASSLRGSGANVLTF
TRBD1,TRBV30,TRBJ2-7,once,TGTGCCTGGAGGGATCCCGGCAGGGGGCGAGAGAGCTACGAGCAGTACTTC,CAWRDPGRGRESYEQYF
TRBD1,TRBV5-1,TRBJ2-2,.,TGCGCCAGCAGCTGGACAGGGGGGAACACCGGGGAGCTGTTTTTT,CASSWTGGNTGELFF
TRBD1,TRBV7-9,TRBJ1-2,once,TGTTCCAGCAGCCTCCTTCCGGGACAGGGGCGTTATGGCTACACCTTC,CSSSLLPGQGRYGYTF
TRBD1,TRBV6-5,TRBJ1-1,few,TGTGCCAGCGGGACAGGGGGCCACACTGAAGCTTTCTTT,CASGTGGHTEAFF
TRBD1,TRBV28,TRBJ2-7,.,TGTGCCAGCAGGAGGGCAGGGGGCGAGTACGAGCAGTACTTC,CASRRAGGEYEQYF
.,TRBV29-1,TRBJ1-3,.,TGCAGCGTTGTCATGGGGGGGTCTGGAAACACCATATATTTT,CSVVMGGSGNTIYF